This TCR beta chain was recorded in a study of type 1 regulatory T cells. MiXCR, applied by TCRdb to the reads, yields one record per CDR3 protein. Among some 90,000 distinct CDR3 sequences, around 30% were seen once, and the ten largest hold roughly 2.4%. V was clipped by 4 bases and J by 6 bases, with 4 bases between them. The CDR3 has 11 residues. CDR1 is SGHDN, CDR2 FVKESK, per germline. The chain links TRBV14 to TRBJ2-1, with D uncertain. Sample: CD4+ T cells, either the whole sample or a sorted fraction (not recorded which). This sequence was found in a human donor in good health. The chain's CDR3 is CASSRSNEQFF. The CDR3 bases are TGTGCCAGCAGCCGCAGCAATGAGCAGTTCTTC.